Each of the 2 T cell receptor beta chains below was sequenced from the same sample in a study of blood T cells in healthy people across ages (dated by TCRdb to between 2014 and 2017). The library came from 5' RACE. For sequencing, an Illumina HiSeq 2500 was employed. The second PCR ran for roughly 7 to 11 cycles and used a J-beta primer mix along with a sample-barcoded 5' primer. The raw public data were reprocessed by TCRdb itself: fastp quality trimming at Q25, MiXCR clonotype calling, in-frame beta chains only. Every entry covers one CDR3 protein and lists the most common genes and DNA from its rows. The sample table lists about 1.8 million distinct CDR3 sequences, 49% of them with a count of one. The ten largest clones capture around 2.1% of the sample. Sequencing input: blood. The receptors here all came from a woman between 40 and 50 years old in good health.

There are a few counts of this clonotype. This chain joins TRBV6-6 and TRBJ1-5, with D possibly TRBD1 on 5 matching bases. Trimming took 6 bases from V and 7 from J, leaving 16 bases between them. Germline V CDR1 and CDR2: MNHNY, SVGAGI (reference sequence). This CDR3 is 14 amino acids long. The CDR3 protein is CASRSLGVGQPQHF. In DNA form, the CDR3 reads TGTGCCAGCAGGAGCCTGGGGGTGGGGCAGCCCCAGCATTTT.

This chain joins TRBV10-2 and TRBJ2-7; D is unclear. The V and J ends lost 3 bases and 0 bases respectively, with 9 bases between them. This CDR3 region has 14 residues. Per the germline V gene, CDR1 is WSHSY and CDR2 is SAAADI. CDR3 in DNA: TGCGCCAGCAGTGAATGGCAAAGCTCCTACGAGCAGTACTTC. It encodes CASSEWQSSYEQYF.